This TCR beta chain was obtained from a study of Ad26.COV2.S vaccination and SARS-CoV-2 variants (dated by TCRdb to about 2021). With regard to the full study: Donors in the vaccine arm were drawn from COV1001, a multicentre, randomized, double-blind, placebo-controlled phase I-IIa trial testing Ad26.COV2.S in healthy adults. Dosing of Ad26.COV2.S was intramuscular, at either 5x10^10 or 1x10^11 viral particles, delivered as one shot or as two shots spaced 56 days apart. Sequencing of the TCRbeta repertoire served to evaluate the specificity and breadth of SARS-CoV-2-reactive T cell receptors following Ad26.COV2.S vaccination. A total of about 30 samples were included in the TCR-sequenced set, comprising about 20 Ad26.COV2.S vaccine recipients, 5 placebo recipients and 8 SARS-CoV-2 convalescent individuals. Participants in the trial were split at random into five groups of five each, receiving low-dose or high-dose Ad26.COV2.S once or twice, or else placebo on both occasions. Blinding of investigators to trial group allocation was maintained during experiments and outcome assessment.

On this clone: The clone's antigen remains unknown. Nothing much larger sits one base from this clone, and base qualities are not available.

From the germline V gene, CDR1 is SGHTA and CDR2 is FQGTGA. The CDR3 goes from the cysteine to the phenylalanine over 14 residues. CDR3 DNA only is kept here, 42 bases in frame from base 1. Unmatched junction bases come to 2, with V trimmed by 3 bases and J by 5 bases. The sample's treatment or condition label is to be understood as: around 19 received Ad26.COV2.S at low or high dose, single or two shots; about five received placebo; per-sample allocation not given. Repertoires of vaccine and placebo recipients were sequenced from samples taken on day 63 after the first injection. Cohort 1b enrolled some 25 adults aged 18-55 years at a single site in Boston, USA, between 29 July and 7 August 2020. Ad26.COV2.S consisted of a replication-incompetent adenovirus type 26 vector by which a prefusion-stabilized SARS-CoV-2 spike protein from the original Wuhan strain was expressed. The immunoSEQ Assay was the method used to sequence TCRbeta CDR3 regions. After extraction, genomic DNA underwent amplification by bias-controlled multiplex PCR, followed by high-throughput sequencing. The original pipeline was this. To quantify the absolute abundance of every unique TCRbeta CDR3 region, sequences were collapsed and filtered. Usable DNA was measured by amplifying reference genes present in all nucleated cells, and TCRbeta template counts were normalized to that usable DNA to estimate T cell fraction. Repertoire TCRs were annotated as SARS-CoV-2-specific by exact matching of V gene, CDR3 amino acid sequence and J gene to a known reactive TCR set. The reference SARS-CoV-2 TCR set was derived from MIRA and filtered for enrichment in COVID-19-positive ImmuneCODE repertoires, a step that removed public or cross-reactive TCRs. Using the MIRA antigens, annotated TCRs were further analysed by specific ORF or by position within an ORF. Depth was the summed frequency of annotated unique rearrangements, while breadth was defined as annotated unique rearrangements over total unique productive rearrangements. Group comparisons of TCR breadth used two-sided Wilcoxon rank-sum tests. What TCRdb holds here is the immuneACCESS table cut down to in-frame rearrangements. Part of the clones is not present; checked against another copy, under half of the missing clones reflect an unresolved V gene, and the others are unexplained. For V, J and clone size, that table is used; D and trimming come from the DNA. Here the sample has some 250,000 clones; roughly 90% occur a single time. Clones ranked in the top ten supply roughly a tenth of the sample.

The study at large found these results: Vaccine and placebo recipients had comparable non-spike TCR breadth, which fits with the vaccine containing only spike. Substantial breadth of spike-specific CD8+ and CD4+ T cell responses was reported after vaccination. The study lacked the statistical power to compare responses across vaccine doses or regimens. Compared with placebo recipients, Ad26.COV2.S recipients showed higher spike-specific TCR breadth (P = 0.0014). The authors noted that the TCR breadth and depth analyses may have underestimated total T cell responses.

The specimen was peripheral blood, collected in a trial of Ad26.COV2.S vaccine versus placebo. This receptor was obtained from a person aged 18-65 years who received the Ad26.COV2.S COVID-19 vaccine or a placebo. The chain joins TRBV7-3 to TRBJ1-1; 11 central bases correspond to TRBD1. The bases read TGTGCCAGCAGCTTCGGGACAGGGGGAACTGAAGCTTTCTTT. This sequence encodes CASSFGTGGTEAFF.